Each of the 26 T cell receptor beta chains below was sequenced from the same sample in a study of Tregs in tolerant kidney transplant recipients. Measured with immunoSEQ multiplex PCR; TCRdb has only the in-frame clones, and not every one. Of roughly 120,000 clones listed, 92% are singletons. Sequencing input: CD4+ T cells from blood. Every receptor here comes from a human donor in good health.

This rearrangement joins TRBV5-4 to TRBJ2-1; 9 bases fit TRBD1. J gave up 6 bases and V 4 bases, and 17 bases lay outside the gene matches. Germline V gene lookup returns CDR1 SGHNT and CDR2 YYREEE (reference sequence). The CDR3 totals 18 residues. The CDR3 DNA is TGTGCCAGCAGCCCTGGCGGAACCGGGACAGGGAGTAGCAATGAGCAGTTCTTC. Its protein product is CASSPGGTGTGSSNEQFF.

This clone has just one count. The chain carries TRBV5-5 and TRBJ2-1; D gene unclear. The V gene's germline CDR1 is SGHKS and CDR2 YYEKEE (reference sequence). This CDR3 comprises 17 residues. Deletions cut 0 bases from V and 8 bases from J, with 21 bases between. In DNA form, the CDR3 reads TGTGCCAGCAGCTTGGGGCGTAACTGGGGTACCCGGGATGAGCAGTTCTTC. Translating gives CASSLGRNWGTRDEQFF.

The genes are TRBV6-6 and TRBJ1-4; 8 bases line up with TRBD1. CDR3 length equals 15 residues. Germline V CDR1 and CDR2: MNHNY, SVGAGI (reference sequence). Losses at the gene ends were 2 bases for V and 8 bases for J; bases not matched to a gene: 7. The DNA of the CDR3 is TGTGCCAGCAGTTACCCCGACAGGGGTGGGGAAAAACTGTTTTTT. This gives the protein CASSYPDRGGEKLFF.

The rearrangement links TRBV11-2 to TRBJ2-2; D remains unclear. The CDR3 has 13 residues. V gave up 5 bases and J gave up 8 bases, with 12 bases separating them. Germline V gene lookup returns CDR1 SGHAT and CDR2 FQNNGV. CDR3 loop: CASSPPFGGELFF. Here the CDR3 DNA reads TGTGCCAGCAGCCCACCCTTCGGGGGGGAGCTGTTTTTT.

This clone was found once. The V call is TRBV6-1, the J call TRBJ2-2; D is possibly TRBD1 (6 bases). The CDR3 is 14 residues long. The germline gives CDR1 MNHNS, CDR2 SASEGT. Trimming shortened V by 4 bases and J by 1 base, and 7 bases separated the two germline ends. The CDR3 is CASSGGGNTGELFF. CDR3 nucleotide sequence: TGTGCCAGCAGTGGAGGGGGGAACACCGGGGAGCTGTTTTTT.

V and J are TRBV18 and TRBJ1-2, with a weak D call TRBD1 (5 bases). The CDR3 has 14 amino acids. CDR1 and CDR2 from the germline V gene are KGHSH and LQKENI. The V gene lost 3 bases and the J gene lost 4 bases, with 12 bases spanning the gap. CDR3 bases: TGTGCCAGCTCACCTGGGGTCGGGGGCTATGGCTACACCTTC. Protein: CASSPGVGGYGYTF.

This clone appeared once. Here the CDR3 DNA reads TGTGCCAGCTTAGAGGGGGCCTTTACTCAAAAACTGTTTTTT. It translates to CASLEGAFTQKLFF. This chain joins TRBV6-1 and TRBJ1-4, with 7 bases identical to TRBD1. The CDR3 is made up of 14 amino acids. V was pared by 8 bases and J by 9 bases, with 12 bases of the junction left unmatched. Germline CDR1 reads MNHNS; CDR2 reads SASEGT.

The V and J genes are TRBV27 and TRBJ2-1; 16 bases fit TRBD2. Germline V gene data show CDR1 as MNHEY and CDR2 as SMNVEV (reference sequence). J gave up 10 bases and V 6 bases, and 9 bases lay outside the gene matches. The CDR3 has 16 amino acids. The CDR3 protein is CASRTAGTSGRGEQFF. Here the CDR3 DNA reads TGTGCCAGCAGAACGGCGGGGACTAGCGGGAGGGGAGAGCAGTTCTTC.

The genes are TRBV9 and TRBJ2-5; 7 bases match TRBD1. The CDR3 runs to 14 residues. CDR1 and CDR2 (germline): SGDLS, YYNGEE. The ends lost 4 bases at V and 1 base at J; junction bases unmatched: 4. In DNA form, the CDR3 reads TGTGCCAGCAGCCTACAGGGGATCCAAGAGACCCAGTACTTC. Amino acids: CASSLQGIQETQYF.

The CDR3, as DNA: TGCGCCAGCAGCGCCCAACCGGGACAGGGAGTCTATGGCTACACCTTC. It encodes CASSAQPGQGVYGYTF. The chain carries TRBV5-1 and TRBJ1-2; TRBD1 matches 9 bases. CDR3 length: 16 amino acids. V shed 4 bases and J 4 bases; nucleotides not matched to a gene: 11. Per the germline V gene, CDR1 is SGHRS and CDR2 is YFSETQ.

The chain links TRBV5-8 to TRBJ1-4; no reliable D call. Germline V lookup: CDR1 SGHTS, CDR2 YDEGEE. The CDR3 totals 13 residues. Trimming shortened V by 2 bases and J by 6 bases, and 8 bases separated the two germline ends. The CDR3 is CASSLMGYEKLFF. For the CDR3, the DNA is TGTGCCAGCAGCTTAATGGGGTATGAAAAACTGTTTTTT.

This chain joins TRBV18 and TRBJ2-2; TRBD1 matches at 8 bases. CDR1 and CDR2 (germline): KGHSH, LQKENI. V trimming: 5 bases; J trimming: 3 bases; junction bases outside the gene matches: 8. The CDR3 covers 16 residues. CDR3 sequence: CASSSYRGSDTGELFF. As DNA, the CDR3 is TGTGCCAGCTCATCTTACAGGGGGTCCGACACCGGGGAGCTGTTTTTT.

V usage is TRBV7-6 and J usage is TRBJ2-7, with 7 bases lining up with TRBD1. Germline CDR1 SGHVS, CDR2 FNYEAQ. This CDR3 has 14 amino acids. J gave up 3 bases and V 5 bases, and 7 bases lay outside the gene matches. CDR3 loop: CASSLDRVSYEQYF. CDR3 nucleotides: TGTGCCAGCAGCCTAGACAGGGTGAGCTACGAGCAGTACTTC.

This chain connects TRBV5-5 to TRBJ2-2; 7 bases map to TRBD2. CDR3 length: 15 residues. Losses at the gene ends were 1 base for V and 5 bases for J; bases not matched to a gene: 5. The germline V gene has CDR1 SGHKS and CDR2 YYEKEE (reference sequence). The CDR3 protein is CASSLTSVGTGELFF. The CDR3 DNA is TGTGCCAGCAGCTTGACTAGCGTTGGTACCGGGGAGCTGTTTTTT.

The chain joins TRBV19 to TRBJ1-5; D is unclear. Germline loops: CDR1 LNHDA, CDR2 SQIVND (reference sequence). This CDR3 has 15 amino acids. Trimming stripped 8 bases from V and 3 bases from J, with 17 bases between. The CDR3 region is CASGRRTEPNQPQHF. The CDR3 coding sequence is TGTGCCAGTGGGCGACGTACAGAGCCCAATCAGCCCCAGCATTTT. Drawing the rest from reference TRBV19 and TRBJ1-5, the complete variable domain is DGGITQSPKYLFRKEGQNVTLSCEQNLNHDAMYWYRQDPGQGLRLIYYSQIVNDFQKGDIAEGYSVSREKKESFPLTVTSAQKNPTAFYLCASGRRTEPNQPQHFGDGTRLSIL.

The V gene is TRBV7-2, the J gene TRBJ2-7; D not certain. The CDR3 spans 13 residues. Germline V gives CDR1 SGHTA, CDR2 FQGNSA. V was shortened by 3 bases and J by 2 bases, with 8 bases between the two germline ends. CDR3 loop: CASSFPVPYEQYF. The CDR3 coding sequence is TGTGCCAGCAGCTTCCCTGTTCCCTACGAGCAGTACTTC.

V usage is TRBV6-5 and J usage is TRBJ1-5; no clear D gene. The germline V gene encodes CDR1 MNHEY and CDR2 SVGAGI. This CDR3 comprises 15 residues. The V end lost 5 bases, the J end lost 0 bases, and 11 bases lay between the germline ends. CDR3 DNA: TGTGCCAGCAGTACGGGGTCCCATAGCAATCAGCCCCAGCATTTT. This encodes CASSTGSHSNQPQHF.

As DNA, the CDR3 is TGTGCCAGCAGCTTATTGGACAGTAGCAATCAGCCCCAGCATTTT. Its translation is CASSLLDSSNQPQHF. The rearrangement uses TRBV5-5 and TRBJ1-5, with D possibly being TRBD1 (6 bases). Germline CDR1 is SGHKS and CDR2 is YYEKEE (reference sequence). CDR3 length equals 15 residues. V was pared by 2 bases and J by 0 bases, with 9 bases between. Together with reference TRBV5-5 and TRBJ1-5, the CDR3 gives the full variable domain: DAGVTQSPTHLIKTRGQQVTLRCSPISGHKSVSWYQQVLGQGPQFIFQYYEKEERGRGNFPDRFSARQFPNYSSELNVNALLLGDSALYLCASSLLDSSNQPQHFGDGTRLSIL.

CDR3 sequence: CASSRGTGADRGYTF. The CDR3 bases are TGTGCCAGCTCTCGAGGGACAGGGGCGGATCGGGGCTACACCTTC. This rearrangement joins TRBV18 to TRBJ1-2, with 10 bases that match TRBD1. The V segment lost 6 bases and the J segment 8 bases; nucleotides outside the gene matches: 12. This CDR3 is built from 15 residues. The germline gives CDR1 KGHSH, CDR2 LQKENI.

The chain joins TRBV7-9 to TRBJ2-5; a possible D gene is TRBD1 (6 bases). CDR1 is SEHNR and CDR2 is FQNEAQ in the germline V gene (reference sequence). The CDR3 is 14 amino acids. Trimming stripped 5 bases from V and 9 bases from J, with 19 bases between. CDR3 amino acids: CASSDKTVAGAQYF. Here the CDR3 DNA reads TGTGCCAGCAGCGATAAGACAGTGGCAGGGGCCCAGTACTTC.

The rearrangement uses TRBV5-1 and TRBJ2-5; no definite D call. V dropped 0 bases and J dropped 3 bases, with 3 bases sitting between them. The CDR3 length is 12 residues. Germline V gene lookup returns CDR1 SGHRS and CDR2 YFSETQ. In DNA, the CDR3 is TGCGCCAGCAGCTTGGTCAAAGAGACCCAGTACTTC. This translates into CASSLVKETQYF.

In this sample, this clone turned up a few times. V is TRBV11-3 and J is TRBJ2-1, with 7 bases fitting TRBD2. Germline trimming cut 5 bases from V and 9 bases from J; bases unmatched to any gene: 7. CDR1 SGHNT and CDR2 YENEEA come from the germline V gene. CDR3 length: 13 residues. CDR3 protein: CASSGTSVGEQFF. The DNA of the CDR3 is TGTGCCAGCAGCGGTACTAGCGTCGGTGAGCAGTTCTTC.

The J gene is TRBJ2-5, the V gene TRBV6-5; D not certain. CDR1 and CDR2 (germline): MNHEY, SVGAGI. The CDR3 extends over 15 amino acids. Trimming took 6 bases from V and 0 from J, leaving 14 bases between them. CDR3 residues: CASSLGQFYQETQYF. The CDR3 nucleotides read TGTGCCAGCAGCCTTGGGCAGTTTTACCAAGAGACCCAGTACTTC.

The CDR3 here is CASSKGDRGGTYEQYF. CDR3 DNA sequence: TGTGCCAGCAGCAAAGGTGACAGGGGAGGGACCTACGAGCAGTACTTC. J is TRBJ2-7 and V is TRBV21-1; TRBD1 is the table's D call, not checked against the DNA. TRBV21-1 corresponds to a pseudogene. This CDR3 spans 16 amino acids.

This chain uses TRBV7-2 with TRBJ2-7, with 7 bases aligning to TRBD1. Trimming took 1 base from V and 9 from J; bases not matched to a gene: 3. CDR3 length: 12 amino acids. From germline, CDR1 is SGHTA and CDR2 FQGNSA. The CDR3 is CASSLDTGVQYF. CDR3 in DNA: TGTGCCAGCAGCTTAGATACAGGGGTGCAGTACTTC.

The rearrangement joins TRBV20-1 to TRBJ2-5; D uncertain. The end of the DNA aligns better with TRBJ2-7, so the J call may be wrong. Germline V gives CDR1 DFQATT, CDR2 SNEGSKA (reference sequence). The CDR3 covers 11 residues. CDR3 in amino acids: CSAPTRFEQYF. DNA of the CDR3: TGCAGTGCTCCAACTCGGTTCGAGCAGTACTTC.